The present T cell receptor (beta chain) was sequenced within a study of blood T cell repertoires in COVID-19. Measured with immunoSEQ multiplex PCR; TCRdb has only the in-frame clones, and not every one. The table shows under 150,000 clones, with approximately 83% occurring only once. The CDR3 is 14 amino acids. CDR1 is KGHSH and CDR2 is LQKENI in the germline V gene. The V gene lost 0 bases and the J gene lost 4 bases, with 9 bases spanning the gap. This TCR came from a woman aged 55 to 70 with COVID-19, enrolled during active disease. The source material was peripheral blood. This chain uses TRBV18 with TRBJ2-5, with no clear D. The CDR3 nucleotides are TGTGCCAGCTCACCACCGCAGGATGGAGAGACCCAGTACTTC. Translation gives CASSPPQDGETQYF. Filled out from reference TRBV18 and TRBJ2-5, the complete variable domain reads NAGVMQNPRHLVRRRGQEARLRCSPMKGHSHVYWYRQLPEEGLKFMVYLQKENIIDESGMPKERFSAEFPKEGPSILRIQQVVRGDSAAYFCASSPPQDGETQYFGPGTRLLVL.